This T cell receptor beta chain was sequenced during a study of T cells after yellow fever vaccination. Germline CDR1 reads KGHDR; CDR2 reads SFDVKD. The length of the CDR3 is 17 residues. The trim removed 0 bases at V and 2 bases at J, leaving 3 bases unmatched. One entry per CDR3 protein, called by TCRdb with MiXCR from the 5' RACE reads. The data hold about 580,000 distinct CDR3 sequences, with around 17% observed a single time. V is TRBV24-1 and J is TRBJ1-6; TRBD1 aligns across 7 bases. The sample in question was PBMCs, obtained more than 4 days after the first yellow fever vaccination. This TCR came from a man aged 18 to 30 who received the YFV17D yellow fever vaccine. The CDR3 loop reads CATSDLRGTAYNSPLHF. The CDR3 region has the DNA TGTGCCACCAGTGATTTGCGGGGGACAGCCTATAATTCACCCCTCCACTTT.